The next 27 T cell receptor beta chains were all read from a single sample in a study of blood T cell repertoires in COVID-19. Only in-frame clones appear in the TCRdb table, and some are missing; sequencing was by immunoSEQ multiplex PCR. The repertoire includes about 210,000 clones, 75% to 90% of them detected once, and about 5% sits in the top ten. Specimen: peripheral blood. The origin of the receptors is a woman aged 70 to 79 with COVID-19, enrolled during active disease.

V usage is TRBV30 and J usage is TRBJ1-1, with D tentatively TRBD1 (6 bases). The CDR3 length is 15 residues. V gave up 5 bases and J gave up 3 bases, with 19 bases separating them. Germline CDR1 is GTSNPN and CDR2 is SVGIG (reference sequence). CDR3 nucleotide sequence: TGTGCCTGGCATACCAAACAGGGTTTTCACACTGAAGCTTTCTTT. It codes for CAWHTKQGFHTEAFF.

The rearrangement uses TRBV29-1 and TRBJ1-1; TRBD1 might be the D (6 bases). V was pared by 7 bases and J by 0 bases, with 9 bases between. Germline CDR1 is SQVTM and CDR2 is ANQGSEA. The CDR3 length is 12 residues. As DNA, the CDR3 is TGCAGCGCACGGACAGTGAACACTGAAGCTTTCTTT. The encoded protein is CSARTVNTEAFF. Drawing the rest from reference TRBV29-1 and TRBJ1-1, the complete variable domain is SAVISQKPSRDICQRGTSLTIQCQVDSQVTMMFWYRQQPGQSLTLIATANQGSEATYESGFVIDKFPISRPNLTFSTLTVSNMSPEDSSIYLCSARTVNTEAFFGQGTRLTVV.

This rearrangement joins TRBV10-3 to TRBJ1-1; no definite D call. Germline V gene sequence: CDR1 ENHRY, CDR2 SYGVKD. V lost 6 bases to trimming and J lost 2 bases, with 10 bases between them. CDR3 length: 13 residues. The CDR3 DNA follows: TGTGCCATCAGGGCCGGGTTTAACACTGAAGCTTTCTTT. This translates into CAIRAGFNTEAFF.

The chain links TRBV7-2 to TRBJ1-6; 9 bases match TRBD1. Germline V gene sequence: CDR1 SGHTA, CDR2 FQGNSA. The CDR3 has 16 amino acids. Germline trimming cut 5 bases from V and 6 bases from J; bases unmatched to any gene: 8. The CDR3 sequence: CASSEGRQGGNSPLHF. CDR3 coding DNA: TGTGCCAGCAGCGAAGGACGACAGGGGGGTAATTCACCCCTCCACTTT.

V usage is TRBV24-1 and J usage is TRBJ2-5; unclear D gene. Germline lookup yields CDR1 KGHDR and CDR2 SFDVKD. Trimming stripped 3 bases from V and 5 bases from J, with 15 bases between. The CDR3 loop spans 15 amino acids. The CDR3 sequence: CATSDNGGYQETQYF. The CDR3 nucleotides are TGTGCCACCAGTGATAATGGCGGATATCAGGAGACCCAGTACTTC.

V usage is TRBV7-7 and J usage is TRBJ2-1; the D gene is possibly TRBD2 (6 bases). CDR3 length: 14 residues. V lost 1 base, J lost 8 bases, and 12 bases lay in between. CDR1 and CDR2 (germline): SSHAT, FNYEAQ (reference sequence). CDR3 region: CASSLEGLFDEQFF. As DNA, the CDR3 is TGTGCCAGCAGCTTAGAGGGACTCTTCGATGAGCAGTTCTTC.

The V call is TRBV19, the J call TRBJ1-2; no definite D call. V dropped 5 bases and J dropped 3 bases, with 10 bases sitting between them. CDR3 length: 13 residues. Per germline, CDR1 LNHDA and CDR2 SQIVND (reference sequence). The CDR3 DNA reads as TGTGCCAGTAGTCGGGAGGTTTACTATGGCTACACCTTC. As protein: CASSREVYYGYTF.

The CDR3 reads CASSYSGQPNYGYTF. DNA for the CDR3: TGTGCCAGCAGTTACTCCGGACAGCCTAACTATGGCTACACCTTC. The chain links TRBV6-6 to TRBJ1-2; D is possibly TRBD1 (6 bases). The length of the CDR3 is 15 residues. From germline, CDR1 is MNHNY and CDR2 SVGAGI (reference sequence). Trimming shortened V by 0 bases and J by 0 bases, and 8 bases separated the two germline ends.

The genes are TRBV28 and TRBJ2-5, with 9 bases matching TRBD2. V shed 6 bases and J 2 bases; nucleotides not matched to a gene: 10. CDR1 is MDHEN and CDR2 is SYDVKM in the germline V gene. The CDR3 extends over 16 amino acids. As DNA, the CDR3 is TGTGCCAGCAGCAAGTCCGGGACTAGCCTACAAGAGACCCAGTACTTC. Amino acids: CASSKSGTSLQETQYF. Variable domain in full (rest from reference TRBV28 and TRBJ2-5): DVKVTQSSRYLVKRTGEKVFLECVQDMDHENMFWYRQDPGLGLRLIYFSYDVKMKEKGDIPEGYSVSREKKERFSLILESASTNQTSMYLCASSKSGTSLQETQYFGPGTRLLVL.

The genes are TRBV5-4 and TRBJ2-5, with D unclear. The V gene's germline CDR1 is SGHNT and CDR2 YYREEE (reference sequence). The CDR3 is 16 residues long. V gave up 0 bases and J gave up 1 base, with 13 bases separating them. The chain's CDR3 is CASSLAGARSQETQYF. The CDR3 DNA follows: TGTGCCAGCAGCTTGGCCGGAGCTAGAAGCCAAGAGACCCAGTACTTC.

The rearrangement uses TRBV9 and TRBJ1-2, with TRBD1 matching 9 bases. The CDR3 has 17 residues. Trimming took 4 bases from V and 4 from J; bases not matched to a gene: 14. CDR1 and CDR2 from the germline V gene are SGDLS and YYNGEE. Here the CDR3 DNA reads TGTGCCAGCAGCCGATCCGGGACAGGGTATATCGGCTATGGCTACACCTTC. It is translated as CASSRSGTGYIGYGYTF.

The CDR3 DNA reads as TGTGCCAGCAGCGTAGAAGGGACAGGGAATGAAAAACTGTTTTTT. Translated, it gives CASSVEGTGNEKLFF. This chain uses TRBV9 with TRBJ1-4; 9 bases fit TRBD1. V lost 0 bases and J lost 5; bases outside the gene matches: 2. This CDR3 has 15 residues. Germline V lookup: CDR1 SGDLS, CDR2 YYNGEE. The variable domain in full, completed from reference TRBV9 and TRBJ1-4, reads DSGVTQTPKHLITATGQRVTLRCSPRSGDLSVYWYQQSLDQGLQFLIQYYNGEERAKGNILERFSAQQFPDLHSELNLSSLELGDSALYFCASSVEGTGNEKLFFGSGTQLSVL.

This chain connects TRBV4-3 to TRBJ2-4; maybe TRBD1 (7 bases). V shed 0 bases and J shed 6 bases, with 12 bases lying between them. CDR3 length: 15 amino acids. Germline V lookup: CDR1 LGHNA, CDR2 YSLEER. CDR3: CASSQEGGQLNIQYF. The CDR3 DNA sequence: TGCGCCAGCAGCCAAGAGGGGGGACAGTTAAACATTCAGTACTTC.

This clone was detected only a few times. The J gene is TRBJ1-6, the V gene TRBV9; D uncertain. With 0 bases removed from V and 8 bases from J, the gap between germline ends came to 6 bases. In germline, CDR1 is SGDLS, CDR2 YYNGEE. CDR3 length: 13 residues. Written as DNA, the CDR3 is TGTGCCAGCAGCGTAGTTGTCGATTCACCCCTCCACTTT. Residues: CASSVVVDSPLHF.

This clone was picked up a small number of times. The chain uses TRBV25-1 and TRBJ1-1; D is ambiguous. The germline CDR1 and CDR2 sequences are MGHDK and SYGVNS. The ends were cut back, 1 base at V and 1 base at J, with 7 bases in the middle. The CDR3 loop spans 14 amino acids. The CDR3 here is CASSEFSENTEAFF. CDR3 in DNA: TGTGCCAGCAGTGAATTTAGCGAGAACACTGAAGCTTTCTTT. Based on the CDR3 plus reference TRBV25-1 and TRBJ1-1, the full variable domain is EADIYQTPRYLVIGTGKKITLECSQTMGHDKMYWYQQDPGMELHLIHYSYGVNSTEKGDLSSESTVSRIRTEHFPLTLESARPSHTSQYLCASSEFSENTEAFFGQGTRLTVV.

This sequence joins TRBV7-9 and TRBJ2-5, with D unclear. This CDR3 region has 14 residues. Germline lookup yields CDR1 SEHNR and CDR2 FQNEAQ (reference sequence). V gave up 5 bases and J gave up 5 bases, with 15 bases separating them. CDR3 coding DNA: TGTGCCAGCAGCGACCTGGGCGCCACGGAGACCCAGTACTTC. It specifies CASSDLGATETQYF.

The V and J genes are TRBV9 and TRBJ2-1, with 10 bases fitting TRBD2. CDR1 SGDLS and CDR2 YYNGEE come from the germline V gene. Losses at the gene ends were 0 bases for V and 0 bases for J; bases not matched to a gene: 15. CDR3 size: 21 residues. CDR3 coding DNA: TGTGCCAGCAGCGTAGCTGGGGCCCTCGGGGCTAGCGGGAGCTCCTACAATGAGCAGTTCTTC. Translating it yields CASSVAGALGASGSSYNEQFF.

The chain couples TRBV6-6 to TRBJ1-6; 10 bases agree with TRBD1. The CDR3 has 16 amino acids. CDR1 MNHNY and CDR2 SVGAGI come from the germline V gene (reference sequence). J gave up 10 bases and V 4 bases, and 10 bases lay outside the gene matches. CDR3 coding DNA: TGTGCCAGCAGTTTTTTTTCCGGGACAGGGGTATCACCCCTCCACTTT. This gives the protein CASSFFSGTGVSPLHF.

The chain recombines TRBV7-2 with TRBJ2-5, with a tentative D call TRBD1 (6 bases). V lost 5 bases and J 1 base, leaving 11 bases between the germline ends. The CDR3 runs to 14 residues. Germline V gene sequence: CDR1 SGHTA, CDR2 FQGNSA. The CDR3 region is CASSPTGFQETQYF. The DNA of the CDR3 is TGTGCCAGCAGCCCAACAGGGTTCCAAGAGACCCAGTACTTC.

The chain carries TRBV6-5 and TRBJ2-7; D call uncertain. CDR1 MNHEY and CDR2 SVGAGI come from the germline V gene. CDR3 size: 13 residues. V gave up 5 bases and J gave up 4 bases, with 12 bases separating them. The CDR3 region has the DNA TGTGCCAGCAGTCCCCCTGTCTCGTACGAGCAGTACTTC. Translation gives CASSPPVSYEQYF.

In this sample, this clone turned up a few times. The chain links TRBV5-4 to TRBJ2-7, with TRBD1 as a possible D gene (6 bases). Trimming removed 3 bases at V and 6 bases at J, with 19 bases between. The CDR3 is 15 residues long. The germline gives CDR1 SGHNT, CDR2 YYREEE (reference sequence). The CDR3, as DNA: TGTGCCAGCAGCTCCGCCGAGACAGGTGGACGCGAGCAGTACTTC. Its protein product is CASSSAETGGREQYF.

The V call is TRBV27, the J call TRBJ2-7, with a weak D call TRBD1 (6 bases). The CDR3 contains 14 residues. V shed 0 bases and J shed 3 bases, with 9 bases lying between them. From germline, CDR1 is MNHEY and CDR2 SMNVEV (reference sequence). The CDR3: CASSLSRGGYEQYF. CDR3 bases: TGTGCCAGCAGTTTATCCAGGGGCGGCTACGAGCAGTACTTC.

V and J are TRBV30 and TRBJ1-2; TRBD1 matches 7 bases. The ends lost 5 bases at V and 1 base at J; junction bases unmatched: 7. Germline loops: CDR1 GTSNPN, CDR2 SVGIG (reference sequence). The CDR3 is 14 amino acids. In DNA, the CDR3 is TGTGCCTGGGTACAGGGGCCGGGTAACTATGGCTACACCTTC. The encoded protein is CAWVQGPGNYGYTF. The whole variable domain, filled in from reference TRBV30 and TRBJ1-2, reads SQTIHQWPATLVQPVGSPLSLECTVEGTSNPNLYWYRQAAGRGLQLLFYSVGIGQISSEVPQNLSASRPQDRQFILSSKKLLLSDSGFYLCAWVQGPGNYGYTFGSGTRLTVV.

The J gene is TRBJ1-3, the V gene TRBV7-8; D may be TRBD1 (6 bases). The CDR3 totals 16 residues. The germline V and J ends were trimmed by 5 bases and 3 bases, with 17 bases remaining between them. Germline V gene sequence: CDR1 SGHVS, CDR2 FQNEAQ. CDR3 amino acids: CASSPAGGAGGNTIYF. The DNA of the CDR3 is TGTGCCAGCAGCCCCGCGGGGGGGGCCGGTGGAAACACCATATATTTT.

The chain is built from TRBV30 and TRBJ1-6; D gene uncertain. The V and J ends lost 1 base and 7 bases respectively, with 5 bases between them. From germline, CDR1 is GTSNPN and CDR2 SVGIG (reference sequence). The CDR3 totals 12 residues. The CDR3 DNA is TGTGCCTGGAGTGGAGTCAATTCACCCCTCCACTTT. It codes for CAWSGVNSPLHF. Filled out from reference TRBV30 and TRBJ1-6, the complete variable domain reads SQTIHQWPATLVQPVGSPLSLECTVEGTSNPNLYWYRQAAGRGLQLLFYSVGIGQISSEVPQNLSASRPQDRQFILSSKKLLLSDSGFYLCAWSGVNSPLHFGNGTRLTVT.

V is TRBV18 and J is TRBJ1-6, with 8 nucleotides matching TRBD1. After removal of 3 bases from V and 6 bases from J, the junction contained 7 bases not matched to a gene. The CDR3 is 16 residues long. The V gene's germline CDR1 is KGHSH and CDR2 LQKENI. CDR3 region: CASSPQRTGPNSPLHF. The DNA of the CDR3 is TGTGCCAGCTCACCTCAAAGGACAGGGCCTAATTCACCCCTCCACTTT.

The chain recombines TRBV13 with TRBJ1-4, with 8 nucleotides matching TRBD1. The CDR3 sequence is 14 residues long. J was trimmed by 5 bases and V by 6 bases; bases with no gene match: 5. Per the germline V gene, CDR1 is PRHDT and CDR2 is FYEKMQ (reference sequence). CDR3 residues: CASSRTGKNEKLFF. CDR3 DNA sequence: TGTGCCAGCAGTAGGACAGGGAAAAATGAAAAACTGTTTTTT.